The clone carrying this TCR beta chain was counted a few times. Its cognate antigen is unknown. This sample includes further DNA sequences coding for the same CDR3. Every bit of the isolated RNA underwent reverse transcription, so sequencing read expressed TCRB transcripts. The read count averaged roughly 4 million across naive, central memory and regulatory T cell samples. Some clones are missing from TCRdb's copy, which holds only in-frame ones; the method was immunoSEQ multiplex PCR. The sample has some 660,000 clones, over 12% seen once. Each sorted population was over 95% pure. This entry comes from a study of beta chain features in type 1 diabetes. Broader study findings: Shorter templates might be favored by PCR, and equally so in patients and in controls. Shortening of TCRB CDR3s, moderate but significant, appeared in all four CD4+ subsets of Type 1 diabetes patients.

This TCR came from a man aged 18-30 years with type 1 diabetes. The sample comprised naive CD4+ T cells from blood.

CDR3 amino acids: CAIRGSYEQYF. The CDR3 DNA sequence: TGTGCCATCAGGGGATCCTACGAGCAGTACTTC. V is TRBV10-3 and J is TRBJ2-7; D is unresolved. Germline CDR1 ENHRY, CDR2 SYGVKD. V was shortened by 6 bases and J by 1 base, with 4 bases between the two germline ends. This CDR3 has 11 amino acids.